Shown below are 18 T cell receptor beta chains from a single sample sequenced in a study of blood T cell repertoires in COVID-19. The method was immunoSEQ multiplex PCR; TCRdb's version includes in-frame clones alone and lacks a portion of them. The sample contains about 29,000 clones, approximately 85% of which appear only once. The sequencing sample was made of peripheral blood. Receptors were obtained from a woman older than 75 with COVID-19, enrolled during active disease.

The CDR3 sequence: CASSIMTGISSGANVLTF. CDR3 nucleotide sequence: TGTGCCAGTAGTATCATGACAGGGATTTCCTCTGGGGCCAACGTCCTGACTTTC. The rearrangement joins TRBV19 to TRBJ2-6; 7 nucleotides agree with TRBD1. Trimming at V came to 3 bases and at J to 0 bases, leaving 8 bases not matched to a gene. Germline CDR1 and CDR2: LNHDA and SQIVND (reference sequence). This CDR3 has 18 amino acids.

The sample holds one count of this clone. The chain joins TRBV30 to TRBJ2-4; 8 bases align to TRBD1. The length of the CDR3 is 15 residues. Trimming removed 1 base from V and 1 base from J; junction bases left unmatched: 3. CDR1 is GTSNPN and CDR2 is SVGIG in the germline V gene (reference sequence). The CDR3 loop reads CAWSEYRGAKNIQYF. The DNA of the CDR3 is TGTGCCTGGAGTGAATACAGGGGGGCCAAAAACATTCAGTACTTC.

CDR3 coding DNA: TGTGCCAGCAGCTTCGGGGGGGCCCATGGCTACACCTTC. It encodes CASSFGGAHGYTF. The V and J genes are TRBV7-2 and TRBJ1-2; D perhaps matches TRBD1 (6 bases). CDR3 length: 13 amino acids. Per the germline V gene, CDR1 is SGHTA and CDR2 is FQGNSA. V lost 3 bases to trimming and J lost 6 bases, with 11 bases between them. The variable domain in full, completed from reference TRBV7-2 and TRBJ1-2, reads GAGVSQSPSNKVTEKGKDVELRCDPISGHTALYWYRQSLGQGLEFLIYFQGNSAPDKSGLPSDRFSAERTGGSVSTLTIQRTQQEDSAVYLCASSFGGAHGYTFGSGTRLTVV.

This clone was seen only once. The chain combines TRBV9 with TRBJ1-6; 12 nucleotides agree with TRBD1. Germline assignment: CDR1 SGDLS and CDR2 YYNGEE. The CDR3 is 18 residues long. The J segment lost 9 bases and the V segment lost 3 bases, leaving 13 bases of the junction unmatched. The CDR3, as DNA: TGTGCCAGCAGCGAGGGGATCGGGACAGGGGGCCGGCGTTCACCCCTCCACTTT. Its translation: CASSEGIGTGGRRSPLHF.

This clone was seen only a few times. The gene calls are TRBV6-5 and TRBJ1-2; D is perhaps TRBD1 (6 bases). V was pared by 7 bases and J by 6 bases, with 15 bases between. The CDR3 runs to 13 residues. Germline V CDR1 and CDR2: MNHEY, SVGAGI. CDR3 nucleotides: TGTGCCAGCATGCAGGGGACATTTCATGGCTACACCTTC. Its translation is CASMQGTFHGYTF.

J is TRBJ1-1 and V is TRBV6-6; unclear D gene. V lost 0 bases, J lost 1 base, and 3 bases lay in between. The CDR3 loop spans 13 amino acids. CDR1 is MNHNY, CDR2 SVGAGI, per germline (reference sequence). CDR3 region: CASSYSANTEAFF. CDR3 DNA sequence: TGTGCCAGCAGTTACTCAGCGAACACTGAAGCTTTCTTT.

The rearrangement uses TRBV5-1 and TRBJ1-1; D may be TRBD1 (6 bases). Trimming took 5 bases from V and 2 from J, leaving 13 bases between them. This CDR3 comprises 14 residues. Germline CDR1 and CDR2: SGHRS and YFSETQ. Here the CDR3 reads CASRPGTPNTEAFF. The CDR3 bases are TGCGCCAGCAGGCCCGGGACACCCAACACTGAAGCTTTCTTT.

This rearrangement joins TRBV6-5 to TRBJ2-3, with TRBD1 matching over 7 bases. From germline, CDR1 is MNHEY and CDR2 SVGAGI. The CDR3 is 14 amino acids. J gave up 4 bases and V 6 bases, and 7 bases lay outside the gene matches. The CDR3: CASSLQGWSDTQYF. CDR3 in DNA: TGTGCCAGCAGCCTACAGGGGTGGTCAGATACGCAGTATTTT.

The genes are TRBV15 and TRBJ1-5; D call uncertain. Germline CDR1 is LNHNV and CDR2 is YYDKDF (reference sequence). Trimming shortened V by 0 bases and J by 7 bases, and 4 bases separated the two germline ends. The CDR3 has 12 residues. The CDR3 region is CATSRDRQPQHF. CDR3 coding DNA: TGTGCCACCAGCAGAGATAGACAGCCCCAGCATTTT.

The CDR3 reads CAWRRGGGGSADTQYF. The DNA of the CDR3 is TGTGCCTGGAGGAGGGGAGGCGGAGGGAGTGCAGATACGCAGTATTTT. The J gene is TRBJ2-3, the V gene TRBV30; weak D call: TRBD2 (6 bases). Between the trimmed V and J ends, which lost 3 bases and 4 bases, there was a span of 20 bases. There are 16 residues in the CDR3. Germline lookup yields CDR1 GTSNPN and CDR2 SVGIG (reference sequence).

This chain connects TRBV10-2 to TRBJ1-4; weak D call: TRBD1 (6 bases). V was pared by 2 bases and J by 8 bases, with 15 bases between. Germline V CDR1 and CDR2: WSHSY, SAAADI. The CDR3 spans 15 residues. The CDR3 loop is CASSERKQGGEKLFF. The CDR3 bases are TGCGCCAGCAGTGAGCGAAAACAGGGCGGGGAAAAACTGTTTTTT.

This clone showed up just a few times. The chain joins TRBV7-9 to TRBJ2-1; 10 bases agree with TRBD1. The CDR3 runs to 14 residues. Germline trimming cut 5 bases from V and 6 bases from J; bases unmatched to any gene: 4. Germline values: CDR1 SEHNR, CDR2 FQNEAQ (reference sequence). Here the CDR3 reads CASSPGQGGNEQFF. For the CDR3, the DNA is TGTGCCAGCAGCCCTGGACAGGGGGGCAATGAGCAGTTCTTC.

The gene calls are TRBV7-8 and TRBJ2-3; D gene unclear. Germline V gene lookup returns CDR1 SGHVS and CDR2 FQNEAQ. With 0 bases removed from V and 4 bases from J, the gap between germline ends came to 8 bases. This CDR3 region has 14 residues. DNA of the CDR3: TGTGCCAGCAGCTTAGCGTGGAGCGCAGATACGCAGTATTTT. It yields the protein CASSLAWSADTQYF.

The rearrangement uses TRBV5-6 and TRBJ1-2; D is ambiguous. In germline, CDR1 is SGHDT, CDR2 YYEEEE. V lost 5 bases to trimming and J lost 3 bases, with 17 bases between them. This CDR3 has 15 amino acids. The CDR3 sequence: CASRTGGGWYYGYTF. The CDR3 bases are TGTGCCAGCAGAACCGGTGGCGGTTGGTACTATGGCTACACCTTC.

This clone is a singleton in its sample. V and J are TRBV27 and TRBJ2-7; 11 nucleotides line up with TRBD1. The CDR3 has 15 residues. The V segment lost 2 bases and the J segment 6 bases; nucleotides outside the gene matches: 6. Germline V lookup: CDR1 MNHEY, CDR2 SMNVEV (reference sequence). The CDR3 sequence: CASSLRRTGGGEQYF. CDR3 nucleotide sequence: TGTGCCAGCAGTTTAAGGCGGACAGGGGGCGGCGAGCAGTACTTC.

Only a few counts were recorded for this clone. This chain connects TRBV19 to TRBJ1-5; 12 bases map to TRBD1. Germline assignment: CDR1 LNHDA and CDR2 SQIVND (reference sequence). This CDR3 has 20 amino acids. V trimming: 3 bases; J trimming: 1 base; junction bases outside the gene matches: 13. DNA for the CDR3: TGTGCCAGTAGTATCACCTCCGGGACAGGGGGCTATGTAAGCAATCAGCCCCAGCATTTT. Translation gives CASSITSGTGGYVSNQPQHF.

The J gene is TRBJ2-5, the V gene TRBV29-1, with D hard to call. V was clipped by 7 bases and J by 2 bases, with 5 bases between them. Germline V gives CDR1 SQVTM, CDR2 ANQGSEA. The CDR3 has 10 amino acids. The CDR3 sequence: CSGAQETQYF. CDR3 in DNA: TGCAGCGGGGCACAAGAGACCCAGTACTTC.

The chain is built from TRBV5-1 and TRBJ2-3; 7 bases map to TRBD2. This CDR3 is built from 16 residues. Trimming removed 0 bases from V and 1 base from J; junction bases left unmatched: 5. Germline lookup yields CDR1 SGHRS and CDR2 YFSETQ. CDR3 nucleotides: TGCGCCAGCAGCTTGGTTGGGCTAGCGGGCACAGATACGCAGTATTTT. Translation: CASSLVGLAGTDTQYF.